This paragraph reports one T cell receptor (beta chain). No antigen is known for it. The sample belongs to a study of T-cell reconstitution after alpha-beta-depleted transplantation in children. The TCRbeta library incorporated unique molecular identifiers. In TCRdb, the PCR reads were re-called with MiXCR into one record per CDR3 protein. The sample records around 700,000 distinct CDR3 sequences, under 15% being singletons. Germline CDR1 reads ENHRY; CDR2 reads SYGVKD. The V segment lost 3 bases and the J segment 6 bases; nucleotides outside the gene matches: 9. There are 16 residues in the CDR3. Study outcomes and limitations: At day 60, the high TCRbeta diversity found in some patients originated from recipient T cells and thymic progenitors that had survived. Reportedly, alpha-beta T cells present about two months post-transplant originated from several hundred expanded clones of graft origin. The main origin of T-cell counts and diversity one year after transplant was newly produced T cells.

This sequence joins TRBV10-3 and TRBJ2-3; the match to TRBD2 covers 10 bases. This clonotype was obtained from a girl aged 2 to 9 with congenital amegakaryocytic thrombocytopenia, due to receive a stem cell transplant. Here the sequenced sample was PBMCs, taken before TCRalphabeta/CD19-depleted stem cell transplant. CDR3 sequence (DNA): TGTGCCATCAGTGACCCGCTAGCGGGAGATTCGGATACGCAGTATTTT. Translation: CAISDPLAGDSDTQYF.